Listed below are T cell receptor beta chains from one sample, sequenced in a study of vaccination and CD4 T cells after COVID-19. Which antigens these TCRs recognize remains unknown. A single record per CDR3 protein comes from TCRdb applying MiXCR to the PCR reads. Of over 20,000 distinct CDR3 sequences in the sample, around 30% are singletons; the top ten hold 8.6%. The sample was CD4+ T cells from blood, cultured in vitro, taken about 7 months after SARS-CoV-2 vaccination. These receptors were collected from a human donor who had recovered from COVID-19. The CDR3 runs from the conserved cysteine through the conserved F or W. The D gene is left open where the match is weak. Size is omitted from some rows. Given values are once, few, many or a class for expanded clones.

D	size	V	J	DNA	CDR3
.	.	TRBV28	TRBJ2-2	TGTGCCAGCAGAGAGCGGAACACCGGGGAGCTGTTTTTT	CASRERNTGELFF
TRBD1	.	TRBV19	TRBJ1-2	TGTGCCAGTAGTCCACAGGGGTATGGCTACACCTTC	CASSPQGYGYTF
TRBD1	.	TRBV20-1	TRBJ1-2	TGCAGTGCTCCGACAGGGACTAACTATGGCTACACCTTC	CSAPTGTNYGYTF
.	few	TRBV6-1	TRBJ2-3	TGTGCCAGCAGTGAACTAGGGGTAGGCTCAGATACGCAGTATTTT	CASSELGVGSDTQYF
.	.	TRBV24-1	TRBJ2-1	TGTGCCACCAGTGATTCGCGGAGGGCCACCAACAATGAGCAGTTCTTC	CATSDSRRATNNEQFF
.	.	TRBV15	TRBJ2-2	TGTGCCACCATCGGAGGGAACACCGGGGAGCTGTTTTTT	CATIGGNTGELFF
.	few	TRBV6-1	TRBJ1-5	TGTGCCAGCAGCCGGGGGGTGGGGCTGGAGCCCCAGCATTTT	CASSRGVGLEPQHF
.	.	TRBV7-3	TRBJ2-1	TGTGCCAGCAGCTTTTCGTCCTACAATGAGCAGTTCTTC	CASSFSSYNEQFF
.	few	TRBV7-2	TRBJ2-3	TGTGCCAGCAGCTCCTATATCCCCAACACAGATACGCAGTATTTT	CASSSYIPNTDTQYF
TRBD2	.	TRBV5-6	TRBJ2-7	TGTGCCAGCAGCTTAAGGGGTAGCGGGAGATGGGGGAGGAGGGAGCAGTACTTC	CASSLRGSGRWGRREQYF
.	.	TRBV6-1	TRBJ2-6	TGTGCCAGCAGTACAGGCTCTGGGGCCAACGTCCTGACTTTC	CASSTGSGANVLTF
TRBD2	.	TRBV28	TRBJ2-7	TGTGCCAGCAGTGCTGCTGGGACTAGGGGGTACGAGCAGTACTTC	CASSAAGTRGYEQYF
.	.	TRBV19	TRBJ2-7	TGTGCCAGTAGCCACAACAGGGTGGAGCAGTACTTC	CASSHNRVEQYF
.	.	TRBV20-1	TRBJ2-7	TGCGGTGCCAAGTCTAGCGAATCTAACTCCTACGAGCAGTACTTC	CGAKSSESNSYEQYF
TRBD2	.	TRBV6-1	TRBJ2-5	TGTGCCAGCAGTATGACTAGCGGGAGGAACCGTCGGTGGGAGACCCAGTACTTC	CASSMTSGRNRRWETQYF
.	few	TRBV27	TRBJ2-7	TGTGCCAGCAGTTCTTTAAAGGGCTCCTACGAGCAGTACTTC	CASSSLKGSYEQYF
.	.	TRBV6-1	TRBJ2-5	TGTGCCAGCAGTGAATTGGCAGGGGCCGCTCAAGAGACCCAGTACTTC	CASSELAGAAQETQYF
.	.	TRBV7-8	TRBJ1-1	TGTGCCAGCAGCTACGGGGGGAACACTGAAGCTTTCTTT	CASSYGGNTEAFF
TRBD1	few	TRBV20-1	TRBJ2-2	TGCAGTGCTAGAGTCCCCGGGACAGCGAACACCGGGGAGCTGTTTTTT	CSARVPGTANTGELFF
.	once	TRBV29-1	TRBJ2-6	TGCAGCGTTGTCCAGGGCTTATCTGGGGCCAACGTCCTGACTTTC	CSVVQGLSGANVLTF
.	.	TRBV4-1	TRBJ2-3	TGCGCCAGCAGCCAACCTAGCGGCACAGATACGCAGTATTTT	CASSQPSGTDTQYF
TRBD1	medium-sized	TRBV6-2/TRBV6-3	TRBJ1-1	TGTGCCAGCAGTTACCCAGGGGGATGGACTGAAGCTTTCTTT	CASSYPGGWTEAFF
.	.	TRBV19	TRBJ1-6	TGTGCCAGTAGTGCGGTAAGAGGTGAATCACCCCTCCACTTT	CASSAVRGESPLHF
.	.	TRBV7-2	TRBJ2-1	TGTGCCAGCAGCTTCGAATGGGGGGTTGAGCAGTTCTTC	CASSFEWGVEQFF